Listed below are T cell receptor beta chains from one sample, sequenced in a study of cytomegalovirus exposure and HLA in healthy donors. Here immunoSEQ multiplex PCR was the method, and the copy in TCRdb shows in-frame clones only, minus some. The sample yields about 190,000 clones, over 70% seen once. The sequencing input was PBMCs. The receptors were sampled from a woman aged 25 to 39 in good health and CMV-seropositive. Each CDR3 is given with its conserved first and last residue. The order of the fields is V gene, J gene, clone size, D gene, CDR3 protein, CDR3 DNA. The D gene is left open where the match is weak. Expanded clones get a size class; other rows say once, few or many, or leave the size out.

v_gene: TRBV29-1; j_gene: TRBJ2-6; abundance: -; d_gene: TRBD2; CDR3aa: CSVATSGNTGANVLTF; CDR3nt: TGCAGCGTGGCTACTAGCGGGAATACTGGGGCCAACGTCCTGACTTTC
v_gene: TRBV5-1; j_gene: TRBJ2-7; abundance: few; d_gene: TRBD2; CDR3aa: CASSLNGLAGGEQYF; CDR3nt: TGCGCCAGCAGCTTGAACGGACTAGCGGGAGGCGAGCAGTACTTC
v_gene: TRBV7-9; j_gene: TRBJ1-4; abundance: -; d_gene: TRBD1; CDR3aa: CASSSGQYNEKLFF; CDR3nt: TGTGCCAGCAGCTCGGGACAGTATAATGAAAAACTGTTTTTT
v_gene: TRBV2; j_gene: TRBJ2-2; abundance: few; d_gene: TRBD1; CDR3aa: CASKGQLNTGELFF; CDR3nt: TGTGCCAGTAAGGGACAGTTGAACACCGGGGAGCTGTTTTTT
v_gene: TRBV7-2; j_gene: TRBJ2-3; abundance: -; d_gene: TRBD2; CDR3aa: CASSLERENGDTQYF; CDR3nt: TGTGCCAGCAGCTTAGAGCGGGAGAATGGAGATACGCAGTATTTT
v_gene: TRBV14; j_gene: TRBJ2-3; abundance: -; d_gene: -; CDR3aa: CASSQGSSTDTQYF; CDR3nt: TGTGCCAGCAGCCAAGGAAGCAGCACAGATACGCAGTATTTT
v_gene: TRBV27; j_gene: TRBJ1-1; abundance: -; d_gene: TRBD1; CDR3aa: CASSTGPDTEAFF; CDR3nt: TGTGCCAGCTCGACAGGGCCCGACACTGAAGCTTTCTTT
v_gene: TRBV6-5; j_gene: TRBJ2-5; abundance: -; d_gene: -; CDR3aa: CASSYVLAKETQYF; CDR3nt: TGTGCCAGCAGTTACGTGCTAGCGAAGGAGACCCAGTACTTC
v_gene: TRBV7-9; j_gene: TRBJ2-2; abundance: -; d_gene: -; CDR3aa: CASSPSGVLNTGELFF; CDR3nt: TGTGCCAGCAGCCCCAGCGGTGTACTAAACACCGGGGAGCTGTTTTTT
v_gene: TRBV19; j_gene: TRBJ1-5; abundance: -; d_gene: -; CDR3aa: CASSIGYGYQPQHF; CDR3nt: TGTGCCAGTAGTATCGGGTATGGATATCAGCCCCAGCATTTT
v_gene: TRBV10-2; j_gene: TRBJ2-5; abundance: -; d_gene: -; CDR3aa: CASSEARSIGFWETQYF; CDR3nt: TGCGCCAGCAGTGAGGCGAGGAGTATTGGTTTTTGGGAGACCCAGTACTTC
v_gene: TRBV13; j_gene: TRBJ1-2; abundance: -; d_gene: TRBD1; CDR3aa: CASSLTNTGVLARHGYTF; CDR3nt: TGTGCCAGCAGCCTAACCAATACAGGGGTCCTGGCTCGGCATGGCTACACCTTC
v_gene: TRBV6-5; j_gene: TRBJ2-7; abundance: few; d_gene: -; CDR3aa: CASSIGDTGFYEQYF; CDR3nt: TGTGCCAGCAGCATTGGGGACACCGGGTTCTACGAGCAGTACTTC
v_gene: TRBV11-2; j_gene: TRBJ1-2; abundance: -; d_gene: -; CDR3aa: CASSLGPGNYGYTF; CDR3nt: TGTGCCAGCAGCTTAGGCCCAGGCAACTATGGCTACACCTTC